This T cell receptor (beta chain) was profiled in a study of blood T cell repertoires in COVID-19. Libraries were prepared by immunoSEQ multiplex PCR; TCRdb keeps only in-frame clonotypes and omits some of them. This sample has 250,000 to 400,000 clones, with about 90% found just once. The TCR comes from a woman aged 25 to 39 with COVID-19, enrolled during active disease. Sequencing input: peripheral blood.

The CDR3 protein is CASSLAGQGSEAFF. The CDR3 DNA sequence: TGTGCCAGCAGCTTAGCGGGACAGGGGTCTGAAGCTTTCTTT. The chain links TRBV11-2 to TRBJ1-1; 10 bases match TRBD1. Germline V gene data show CDR1 as SGHAT and CDR2 as FQNNGV. CDR3 length equals 14 residues. J lost 6 bases, V lost 1 base, and 2 bases had no gene match.